The present TCR beta chain was sequenced within a study of tumor-infiltrating lymphocytes in primary liver carcinoma. On the study more broadly: Ranging in age from 30 to 69 years, the patients were men and women.

Both RNA and DNA were isolated together from around 20-30 mg of bulk tissue that had not been sorted. Surgical resection served as treatment for the primary liver carcinoma of these patients. Every tumor yielded five separate sampled regions. CDR3 length: 12 amino acids. The germline V gene has CDR1 LGHNT and CDR2 FRNRAP. Overall study results and limits: A fraction of only about 7.5-25% of top clones appeared in all five tumor regions.

Starting from approximately 0.45 ug of total RNA, TCR beta cDNA was produced with a primer in the constant region. Slightly modified ARM-PCR, run as three nested multiplex PCR rounds, produced the TCR beta libraries. The study ran its first two PCR rounds for nine to ten cycles each, using TRBV1-TRBV30 forward primers and a C-beta reverse primer. MiXCR, run by TCRdb on the multiplex PCR reads, gives a single entry per CDR3 protein. The repertoire holds roughly 100,000 distinct CDR3 sequences, with roughly four fifths as singletons. Turning to this clonotype: Its target is unknown.

V gene TRBV12-5 combines with J gene TRBJ2-1; no firm D call. The last part of the DNA fits TRBJ2-7 better; the J call may be wrong. The TCR originated in a man between 35 and 55 years old with primary liver carcinoma and hepatitis B virus infection. Material for sequencing was liver tumor tissue from sampling region 3. Noted subset: tumor region T3, left-lateral pole. The chain's CDR3 is CASALQWGEQYF. Here the CDR3 DNA reads TGTGCTAGTGCTCTCCAATGGGGTGAGCAGTACTTC.